This T cell receptor beta chain was obtained from a study of naive and memory T cell subsets. In its sample, this clonotype was seen many times. Germline lookup yields CDR1 MNHEY and CDR2 SMNVEV (reference sequence). The length of the CDR3 is 13 residues. V was trimmed by 6 bases and J by 0 bases, leaving 5 bases between them. Both TRBC1 and TRBC2 were covered by a beta constant-region primer of two equimolar oligonucleotides. MiXCR, run by TCRdb on the UMI-ligation and nested PCR reads, gives a single entry per CDR3 protein. The sample includes about 85,000 distinct CDR3 sequences, 10% to 15% seen only once; the top ten take 0.75% to 1%.

The sequenced sample consisted of central memory CD4+ T cells from blood. This chain links TRBV27 with TRBJ1-4; no definite D call. The sequence came from a human donor in good health. The CDR3 nucleotides read TGTGCCAGCAGACCAGCAACTAATGAAAAACTGTTTTTT. Its translation: CASRPATNEKLFF. The full variable domain, rest sourced from reference TRBV27 and TRBJ1-4, is EAQVTQNPRYLITVTGKKLTVTCSQNMNHEYMSWYRQDPGLGLRQIYYSMNVEVTDKGDVPEGYKVSRKEKRNFPLILESPSPNQTSLYFCASRPATNEKLFFGSGTQLSVL.